This T cell receptor beta chain is from a study of cytomegalovirus exposure and HLA in healthy donors. Overall study: Clustering assigned about 79% of the approximately 400 genotyped donors to the Caucasian-associated ancestry cluster.

Unmatched junction bases numbered 13, after V lost 1 base and J lost 3 bases. The CDR3 sequence is 17 residues long. CDR1 and CDR2 from the germline V gene are SGHTS and YDEGEE. To note about this clone: Its target is not known.

The PCR was carried out with 60 Vbeta primers and 13 Jbeta primers. Sequenced by immunoSEQ multiplex PCR; TCRdb stores in-frame clones only, minus some. The sample has some 170,000 clones; approximately 78% are singletons. Overall study results and limits: Equally common other TCR beta chains were less clonally expanded than HLA-associated ones, a later analysis found.

V is TRBV5-8 and J is TRBJ2-7, with 7 positions matching TRBD2. The sequence was obtained from a girl aged 2-10 years in good health and CMV-seropositive. Sequenced: PBMCs. The chain's CDR3 is CASSLKLGPSGFYEQYF. The DNA for the CDR3 is TGTGCCAGCAGCTTGAAATTGGGGCCTAGCGGCTTCTACGAGCAGTACTTC.